These 21 T cell receptor beta chains share one sample of origin, sequenced in a study of identical twins. Using its own MiXCR run on the 5' RACE reads, TCRdb lists one record per CDR3 protein. Seen here are approximately 210,000 distinct CDR3 sequences, 6% to 7% observed once, and the top ten hold about 14%. This same sample was also part of a study on T cells expressing NK-cell markers.

The sample comprised CD8+ T cells sorted from blood. Every receptor here comes from a woman aged 18-29 years in good health.

This clonotype was detected ten times or more. The chain combines TRBV29-1 with TRBJ1-1; D is possibly TRBD1 (5 bases). CDR1 and CDR2 (germline): SQVTM, ANQGSEA. The CDR3 runs 11 residues. V was clipped by 3 bases and J by 11 bases, with 13 bases between them. CDR3 in DNA: TGCAGCGTTGATTCAGGGATGGAGGCTTTCTTT. It is translated as CSVDSGMEAFF.

This clonotype was counted only a few times. The rearrangement links TRBV11-2 to TRBJ2-3; D possibly uses TRBD1 or TRBD2 (6 bases each). The CDR3 covers 21 residues. Germline V CDR1 and CDR2: SGHAT, FQNNGV. Trimming pared 5 bases from V and 0 bases from J, leaving 30 bases between. The CDR3 spells CASSLRGPDTFYLSSTDTQYF. In DNA form, the CDR3 reads TGTGCCAGCAGCCTCCGGGGGCCGGACACCTTTTATTTATCTAGCACAGATACGCAGTATTTT.

This sequence joins TRBV27 and TRBJ1-5; 9 nucleotides align to TRBD1. V trimming: 6 bases; J trimming: 1 base; junction bases outside the gene matches: 4. Germline CDR1 is MNHEY and CDR2 is SMNVEV (reference sequence). The CDR3 loop spans 15 amino acids. The CDR3 is CASSTQGASNQPQHF. CDR3 bases: TGTGCCAGCAGCACACAGGGGGCGAGCAATCAGCCCCAGCATTTT.

This clonotype was counted many times. The chain uses TRBV20-1 and TRBJ2-1, with TRBD2 identical over 7 bases. The trim removed 5 bases at V and 2 bases at J, leaving 6 bases unmatched. This CDR3 region has 14 residues. Germline CDR1 DFQATT, CDR2 SNEGSKA (reference sequence). CDR3 amino acids: CSAPSGAAYNEQFF. Written as DNA, the CDR3 is TGCAGTGCTCCGAGCGGGGCTGCCTACAATGAGCAGTTCTTC.

This clonotype was detected only a few times. The rearrangement joins TRBV6-2 or TRBV6-3 to TRBJ2-1; 8 nucleotides match TRBD2. The V gene end was trimmed by 6 bases and the J gene end by 3 bases; junction bases not matched to a gene: 1. The CDR3 has 13 residues. Per germline, CDR1 MNHEY and CDR2 SVGEGT. The CDR3 DNA sequence: TGTGCCAGCAGAGCGGGGGTCTACAATGAGCAGTTCTTC. It is translated as CASRAGVYNEQFF.

In this sample, this clonotype turned up a few times. The chain links TRBV15 to TRBJ2-1; tentatively, D is TRBD1 (6 bases). Germline CDR1 reads LNHNV; CDR2 reads YYDKDF (reference sequence). Trimming stripped 8 bases from V and 7 bases from J, with 24 bases between. This CDR3 is built from 16 residues. CDR3 in DNA: TGTGCCACCCAAGACCGAAAAAAAGGGGGTTGGAATGAGCAGTTCTTC. The encoded protein is CATQDRKKGGWNEQFF.

This clonotype came up a few times. The chain couples TRBV4-3 to TRBJ1-5, with D unclear. Germline values: CDR1 LGHNA, CDR2 YSLEER. The CDR3 sequence is 15 residues long. The V gene lost 1 base and the J gene lost 2 bases, with 9 bases spanning the gap. As DNA, the CDR3 is TGCGCCAGCAGCCAAGTTCTAAGGGGCAATCAGCCCCAGCATTTT. It specifies CASSQVLRGNQPQHF.

The chain uses TRBV7-6 and TRBJ2-5; TRBD2 matches at 14 bases. Germline assignment: CDR1 SGHVS and CDR2 FNYEAQ. This CDR3 is built from 16 residues. J lost 5 bases, V lost 5 bases, and 7 bases had no gene match. The CDR3 DNA follows: TGTGCCAGCAGCCCCAGACTAGCGGGAGGGGGTGAGACCCAGTACTTC. Translating it yields CASSPRLAGGGETQYF.

The gene calls are TRBV9 and TRBJ2-7; TRBD2 is a possible D gene (6 bases). With 2 bases removed from V and 1 base from J, the gap between germline ends came to 10 bases. Germline loops: CDR1 SGDLS, CDR2 YYNGEE. The CDR3 sequence is 14 residues long. CDR3 sequence (DNA): TGTGCCAGCAGCGTGCGGGGAGGATCCTACGAGCAGTACTTC. Its protein is CASSVRGGSYEQYF.

V is TRBV6-5 and J is TRBJ1-4; no definite D call. The germline V and J ends were trimmed by 1 base and 6 bases, with 15 bases remaining between them. The germline CDR1 and CDR2 sequences are MNHEY and SVGAGI. The CDR3 is 16 amino acids. The CDR3 spells CASSYFWAGQDEKLFF. Written as DNA, the CDR3 is TGTGCCAGCAGTTACTTCTGGGCAGGTCAAGATGAAAAACTGTTTTTT.

There are a few counts of this clonotype. CDR3 residues: CASSLRGRGRRTEAFF. CDR3 nucleotide sequence: TGTGCCAGCAGTTTACGTGGACGGGGACGAAGAACTGAAGCTTTCTTT. V gene TRBV12-3 or TRBV12-4 combines with J gene TRBJ1-1; weak D call: TRBD1 (5 bases). The CDR3 is made up of 16 amino acids. Trimming pared 2 bases from V and 5 bases from J, leaving 18 bases between.

Points on this clonotype: At one of its ends the junction is not consistent with the germline gene, which may arise from a read error. This chain links TRBV7-7 with TRBJ2-1; the D gene is possibly TRBD1 (5 bases). The V gene's germline CDR1 is SSHAT and CDR2 FNYEAQ (reference sequence). The CDR3 has 13 amino acids. The CDR3 region is CASRATTGDEQFF. The DNA of the CDR3 is TGTGCTAGCAGAGCTACCACAGGCGATGAGCAGTTCTTC.

Details on this clonotype: A much more abundant neighbour one base away suggests this may be a read error. The chain joins TRBV15 to TRBJ2-5; D is uncertain. The CDR3 is 15 amino acids. Per germline, CDR1 LNHNV and CDR2 YYDKDF (reference sequence). Here the CDR3 DNA reads TGTGCCACCAGCAGAGACAGCTCAAGACAAGAGAACCAGTACTTC. Protein sequence: CATSRDSSRQENQYF. The whole variable domain, filled in from reference TRBV15 and TRBJ2-5, reads DAMVIQNPRYQVTQFGKPVTLSCSQTLNHNVMYWYQQKSSQAPKLLFHYYDKDFNNEADTPDNFQSRRPNTSFCFLDIRSPGLGDTAMYLCATSRDSSRQENQYFGPGTRLLVL.

This clonotype has a count of ten or more. The chain joins TRBV9 to TRBJ2-1; D perhaps matches TRBD2 (6 bases). Germline V gives CDR1 SGDLS, CDR2 YYNGEE. Between the trimmed V and J ends, which lost 4 bases and 7 bases, there was a span of 18 bases. CDR3 size: 15 residues. DNA for the CDR3: TGTGCCAGCAGCCCCGAGTTTGGGCGGGAAAATGAGCAGTTCTTC. Protein product: CASSPEFGRENEQFF.

V and J are TRBV9 and TRBJ1-6; D remains ambiguous. CDR3 length: 13 amino acids. Germline CDR1 is SGDLS and CDR2 is YYNGEE. V lost 0 bases to trimming and J lost 7 bases, with 5 bases between them. CDR3 in amino acids: CASSVGRNSPLHF. Written as DNA, the CDR3 is TGTGCCAGCAGCGTAGGTAGGAATTCACCCCTCCACTTT.

At least ten counts were recorded for this clonotype. V is TRBV9 and J is TRBJ1-4, with 10 bases lining up with TRBD1. J lost 6 bases, V lost 3 bases, and 5 bases had no gene match. Germline loops: CDR1 SGDLS, CDR2 YYNGEE. The CDR3 has 15 amino acids. The CDR3 here is CASSAAGTGDEKLFF. In nucleotides, the CDR3 is TGTGCCAGCAGCGCCGCCGGGACAGGGGATGAAAAACTGTTTTTT.

This clonotype has a count of ten or more. The gene calls are TRBV3-1 and TRBJ2-2; D gene ambiguous. This CDR3 is 16 amino acids long. CDR1 is LGHDT, CDR2 YNNKEL, per germline (reference sequence). Trimming pared 0 bases from V and 5 bases from J, leaving 13 bases between. Written as DNA, the CDR3 is TGTGCCAGCAGCCAAGATCGCCGCCTCGGAACCGGGGAGCTGTTTTTT. Translation: CASSQDRRLGTGELFF. Filled out from reference TRBV3-1 and TRBJ2-2, the complete variable domain reads DTAVSQTPKYLVTQMGNDKSIKCEQNLGHDTMYWYKQDSKKFLKIMFSYNNKELIINETVPNRFSPKSPDKAHLNLHINSLELGDSAVYFCASSQDRRLGTGELFFGEGSRLTVL.

This clonotype was seen only a few times. The CDR3 region is CASEEGSASYEQYF. The CDR3 nucleotides read TGTGCCAGCGAGGAGGGGTCGGCCTCCTACGAGCAGTACTTC. The J gene is TRBJ2-7, the V gene TRBV7-9, with D possibly matching TRBD2 (6 bases). There are 14 residues in the CDR3. Trimming stripped 8 bases from V and 0 bases from J, with 14 bases between. Germline V CDR1 and CDR2: SEHNR, FQNEAQ (reference sequence).

This clonotype occurred a few times. The chain recombines TRBV27 with TRBJ2-3; D unresolved. Germline lookup yields CDR1 MNHEY and CDR2 SMNVEV (reference sequence). CDR3 length equals 14 residues. Trimming removed 3 bases at V and 6 bases at J, with 13 bases between. CDR3 protein: CASSFLGGGDTQYF. For the CDR3, the DNA is TGTGCCAGCAGTTTCCTAGGTGGTGGGGATACGCAGTATTTT.

This clonotype was detected only a few times. V is TRBV5-1 and J is TRBJ2-3; 9 nucleotides align to TRBD2. There are 15 residues in the CDR3. Germline CDR1 reads SGHRS; CDR2 reads YFSETQ. J lost 6 bases, V lost 4 bases, and 9 bases had no gene match. The CDR3 DNA follows: TGCGCCAGCAGCACCGGTAGCGGGGGTAGGGATACGCAGTATTTT. Amino acids: CASSTGSGGRDTQYF.

Turning to this clonotype: The junction departs from the called germline gene at one end, perhaps through a read error. The chain recombines TRBV9 with TRBJ2-1; TRBD2 agrees at 8 bases. The CDR3 runs 11 residues. Germline loops: CDR1 SGDLS, CDR2 YYNGEE. The CDR3 DNA reads as TGTGGCAGCGGGGGTCGGCATGAGCAGTTCTTC. Encoded protein: CGSGGRHEQFF.